Listed below are T cell receptor beta chains from one sample, sequenced in a study of regulatory T cells in long-lasting Graves disease. TCRdb reprocessed the multiplex PCR reads with MiXCR, giving one entry per CDR3 protein. The sample includes hundreds of thousands of distinct CDR3 sequences, roughly 12% seen only once; the top ten take about 10%. The same data also went into a second study, on T cells in Graves' hyperthyroidism and ophthalmopathy.

The starting material was peripheral blood mononuclear cells (PBMCs), obtained at new diagnosis, from a patient treated with antithyroid drugs. These receptors came from a man aged 30 to 39 with Graves disease. Each CDR3 is given with its conserved first and last residue. A D gene is named only where the DNA matches it firmly. Where a row states a size, it is once, few, many or the class of an expanded clone; other rows omit it.

J | V | D | size | CDR3 | DNA
TRBJ2-1 | TRBV12-3/TRBV12-4 | NA | few | CASSSVSKQFF | TGTGCCAGCAGTAGCGTATCTAAGCAGTTCTTC
TRBJ2-6 | TRBV29-1 | NA | NA | CSVEGGLLSSGANALTF | TGCAGCGTTGAAGGGGGCCTCTTAAGCTCTGGGGCCAACGCCCTGACTTTC
TRBJ2-3 | TRBV29-1 | NA | many | CSVEERSGLPGEF | TGCAGCGTTGAAGAACGGAGCGGCCTCCCCGGAGAATTT
TRBJ2-7 | TRBV29-1 | NA | many | CSVRLGVPFYEQYF | TGCAGCGTTCGGCTGGGGGTCCCCTTCTACGAGCAGTACTTC
TRBJ2-7 | TRBV20-1 | NA | NA | CSAHSSYEQYF | TGCAGTGCCCACAGCTCCTACGAGCAGTACTTC
TRBJ1-5 | TRBV2 | TRBD1 | many | CASNDRGTNQPQHF | TGTGCCAGCAACGACAGGGGCACCAATCAGCCCCAGCATTTT
TRBJ2-2 | TRBV7-7 | NA | few | CASSLNYRAGELFF | TGTGCTAGCAGCTTAAACTATAGGGCCGGGGAGCTGTTTTTT
TRBJ2-7 | TRBV2 | NA | few | CASSEVPIITYEQYF | TGTGCCAGCAGTGAGGTTCCTATAATCACCTACGAGCAGTACTTC
TRBJ2-5 | TRBV18 | NA | many | CASSTQETQYF | TGTGCCAGCTCAACCCAAGAGACCCAGTACTTC
TRBJ1-1 | TRBV18 | TRBD1 | many | CASSPEQGRRTFF | TGTGCCAGCTCCCCTGAACAGGGGAGAAGAACTTTCTTT
TRBJ2-7 | TRBV29-1 | NA | many | CSVGSSYEQYF | TGCAGCGTTGGGTCTTCCTACGAGCAGTACTTC
TRBJ2-7 | TRBV28 | NA | many | CASGSPSSYEQYF | TGTGCCAGCGGTAGCCCGAGCTCCTACGAGCAGTACTTC
TRBJ2-3 | TRBV24-1 | NA | many | CATSEADLTDTQYF | TGTGCCACCAGTGAAGCGGACCTCACAGATACGCAGTATTTT
TRBJ2-5 | TRBV5-1 | NA | NA | CASTQGVKGETQYF | TGCGCCAGCACCCAGGGAGTGAAGGGCGAGACCCAGTACTTC
TRBJ1-3 | TRBV19 | NA | NA | CASSQYQGNTIYF | TGTGCCAGTAGTCAGTACCAGGGGAACACCATATATTTT
TRBJ2-3 | TRBV7-7 | TRBD2 | many | CASSKTTSDTDTQYF | TGTGCCAGCAGCAAAACGACTAGCGACACAGATACGCAGTATTTT
TRBJ2-7 | TRBV9 | NA | few | CASSVAQGTYEQYF | TGTGCCAGCAGCGTAGCTCAGGGAACCTACGAGCAGTACTTC
TRBJ2-3 | TRBV5-6 | NA | many | CASSLVFVADTQYF | TGTGCCAGCAGCTTGGTCTTTGTGGCAGATACGCAGTATTTT
TRBJ1-1 | TRBV5-1 | NA | many | CASSPPGRAETTEAFF | TGCGCCAGCAGCCCGCCTGGGAGGGCGGAAACCACTGAAGCTTTCTTT
TRBJ2-4 | TRBV7-2 | NA | NA | CASSLRGVWAKNIQYF | TGTGCCAGCAGCTTAAGAGGGGTGTGGGCCAAAAACATTCAGTACTTC
TRBJ2-5 | TRBV7-3 | TRBD2 | many | CASSLTGTSGTKETQYF | TGTGCCAGCAGCTTAACCGGGACTAGCGGGACGAAAGAGACCCAGTACTTC
TRBJ1-6 | TRBV12-3/TRBV12-4 | NA | few | CASSLADPYNSPLHF | TGTGCCAGCAGTTTGGCCGACCCATATAATTCACCCCTCCACTTT
TRBJ2-7 | TRBV2 | NA | many | CASSEPGGYSYF | TGTGCCAGCAGTGAACCGGGCGGGTATTCCTACTTC
TRBJ1-1 | TRBV20-1 | NA | many | CSARGPANTEAFF | TGCAGTGCTAGAGGGCCCGCGAACACTGAAGCTTTCTTT
TRBJ1-1 | TRBV9 | NA | NA | CASSVSGGGGSEAFF | TGTGCCAGCAGCGTATCGGGTGGTGGGGGCTCTGAAGCTTTCTTT
TRBJ1-2 | TRBV25-1 | NA | NA | CASSEAYYGYTF | TGTGCCAGCAGTGAAGCCTACTATGGCTACACCTTC
TRBJ2-3 | TRBV11-1 | TRBD2 | medium-sized | CASSPRPQREGSDTQYF | TGTGCCAGCAGCCCACGACCTCAGCGGGAGGGGTCAGATACGCAGTATTTT
TRBJ2-6 | TRBV5-1 | NA | few | CASRRDSRPSSGANVLTF | TGCGCCAGCAGGCGGGACAGCAGACCCTCCTCTGGGGCCAACGTCCTGACTTTC
TRBJ2-1 | TRBV7-3 | TRBD2 | many | CASSHRSGLAEQFF | TGTGCCAGCAGCCACAGATCTGGACTAGCTGAGCAGTTCTTC
TRBJ2-2 | TRBV9 | TRBD2 | few | CASSPGGAGGNTGELFF | TGTGCCAGCAGCCCGGGGGGAGCGGGAGGTAACACCGGGGAGCTGTTTTTT
TRBJ1-1 | TRBV2 | NA | many | CASSEGRARTEAFF | TGTGCCAGCAGTGAGGGCAGGGCTCGTACTGAAGCTTTCTTT
TRBJ2-7 | TRBV20-1 | NA | few | CSARMLGPISYEQYF | TGCAGTGCTAGAATGCTGGGACCGATCTCCTACGAGCAGTACTTC
TRBJ1-1 | TRBV25-1 | NA | few | CASSDSWEMNTEAFF | TGTGCCAGCAGTGACTCCTGGGAAATGAACACTGAAGCTTTCTTT
TRBJ2-5 | TRBV5-4 | NA | NA | CASSLASGSLQETQYF | TGTGCCAGCAGCTTGGCCTCGGGAAGCTTACAAGAGACCCAGTACTTC
TRBJ2-7 | TRBV19 | TRBD1 | NA | CASSIRIPPGQGASYEQYF | TGTGCCAGTAGTATAAGGATCCCCCCGGGACAGGGGGCCAGCTACGAGCAGTACTTC
TRBJ2-1 | TRBV15 | NA | few | CATSRDIQVNEQFF | TGTGCCACCAGCCGGGACATCCAAGTCAATGAGCAGTTCTTC
TRBJ2-2 | TRBV5-1 | TRBD2 | NA | CASSLRTSGFGELFF | TGCGCCAGCAGCCTACGGACTAGCGGGTTTGGGGAGCTGTTTTTT
TRBJ2-3 | TRBV6-1 | TRBD2 | NA | CASSEGLAGDTQYF | TGTGCCAGCAGTGAGGGACTAGCGGGAGATACGCAGTATTTT
TRBJ2-7 | TRBV9 | NA | NA | CASSVVDRVGEQYF | TGTGCCAGCAGCGTAGTGGACCGGGTAGGCGAGCAGTACTTC
TRBJ2-3 | TRBV20-1 | NA | few | CKFSGRTPDTQYF | TGCAAATTTTCGGGCCGAACCCCCGATACGCAGTATTTT
TRBJ2-4 | TRBV29-1 | NA | few | CSVEGIAKNIQYF | TGCAGCGTTGAAGGTATAGCCAAAAACATTCAGTACTTC